This T cell receptor (beta chain) derives from a study of identical twins. A note on this clonotype: The antigen is undetermined.

This CDR3 comprises 16 residues. Germline loops: CDR1 SGHDT, CDR2 YYEEEE. The V gene lost 0 bases and the J gene lost 2 bases, with 12 bases spanning the gap. Whole-study findings and limits: Out-of-frame alpha sequences common to twins exhibited a surplus of low generation probability. Not following the same donors, the study drew its conclusions from cross-sectional statistical analysis. Cord blood beta clonotypes present at high abundance carried fewer insertions; no such pattern appeared in memory repertoires.

A universal primer site was incorporated via template switching, and the cDNA contained unique molecular identifiers. TCRdb re-called the 5' RACE reads through MiXCR, storing one row per CDR3 protein. The profile shows 1.5 million to 2 million distinct CDR3 sequences, roughly 35% of them singletons. The clonotype originates from a newborn girl in good health. Sample: cord blood. V and J are TRBV5-6 and TRBJ2-4; the D gene is possibly TRBD2 (5 bases). CDR3: CASSLAGSPTKNIQYF. For the CDR3, the DNA is TGTGCCAGCAGCTTGGCGGGGTCCCCCACCAAAAACATTCAGTACTTC.